This TCR beta chain was found in a study of CD8 T cells in ankylosing spondylitis. General study results and limits: It was reported that disease-linked clones were significantly enriched in matched ankylosing spondylitis synovial fluid. Made up of 7 to 9 highly homologous variants, a TCR beta motif appeared characteristic of ankylosing spondylitis blood.

The CDR3 sequence is 13 residues long. Germline assignment: CDR1 SQVTM and CDR2 ANQGSEA. Between the trimmed V and J ends, which lost 5 bases and 4 bases, there was a span of 12 bases. This clonotype was counted a few times. Its matching antigen is unknown. Scientists made TCR beta libraries using quantitative 5'-RACE with molecular barcodes. TCRdb reprocessed the 5' RACE reads via MiXCR and lists one record per CDR3 protein. The sample lists 470,000 or so distinct CDR3 sequences, roughly 26% occurring once. V is TRBV29-1 and J is TRBJ1-3; no clear D. The origin of this receptor is a male donor with ankylosing spondylitis. The sample comprised blood, either unsorted or a sorted T cell fraction (not recorded which). CDR3 bases: TGCAGCGTTTCGGACGTCCGCGGAAACACCATATATTTT. Translating it yields CSVSDVRGNTIYF.